This TCR beta chain was recovered during a study of radiotherapy plus CTLA-4 blockade in lung cancer. Study background: Objective responses were documented in 15% to 20% of patients, with disease control in around 31%. Study-wide results and limits: Interferon-beta, together with early blood T cell clone dynamics, reportedly best predicted response. After treatment with radiotherapy plus ipilimumab, TCR clones that came from the tumor expanded in blood.

V dropped 2 bases and J dropped 6 bases, with 14 bases sitting between them. This CDR3 comprises 15 residues. The germline V gene encodes CDR1 SGHTA and CDR2 FQGTGA. About this clone itself: Its antigen is currently unknown.

Assay used: immunoSEQ multiplex PCR; TCRdb lists only in-frame clones, some missing. The sample records 70,000 to 95,000 clones, about 80% being singletons. The specimen was peripheral blood, collected from a patient treated with radiotherapy plus ipilimumab. The J gene is TRBJ2-1, the V gene TRBV7-3, with TRBD2 as a possible D gene (5 bases). The source is a human donor with non-small cell lung cancer that progressed on radiotherapy plus ipilimumab. CDR3 bases: TGTGCCAGCAGCTTAGGGAGTCAGTGGGGCAATGAGCAGTTCTTC. Translation: CASSLGSQWGNEQFF.